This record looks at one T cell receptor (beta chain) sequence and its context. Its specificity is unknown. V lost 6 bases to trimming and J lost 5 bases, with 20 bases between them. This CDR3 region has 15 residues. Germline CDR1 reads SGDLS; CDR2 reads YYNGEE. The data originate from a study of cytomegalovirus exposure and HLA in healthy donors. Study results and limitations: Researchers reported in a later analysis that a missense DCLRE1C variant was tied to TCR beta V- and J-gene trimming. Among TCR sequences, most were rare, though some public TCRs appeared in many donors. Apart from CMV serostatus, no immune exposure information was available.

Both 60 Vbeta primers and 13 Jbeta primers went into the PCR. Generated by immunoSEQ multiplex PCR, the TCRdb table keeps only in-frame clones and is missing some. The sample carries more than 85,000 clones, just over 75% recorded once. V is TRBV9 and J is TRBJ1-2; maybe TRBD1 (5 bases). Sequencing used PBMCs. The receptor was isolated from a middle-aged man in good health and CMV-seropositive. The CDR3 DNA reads TGTGCCAGCACCAGAGTAGACAGTATTCTTTATGGCTACACCTTC. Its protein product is CASTRVDSILYGYTF.